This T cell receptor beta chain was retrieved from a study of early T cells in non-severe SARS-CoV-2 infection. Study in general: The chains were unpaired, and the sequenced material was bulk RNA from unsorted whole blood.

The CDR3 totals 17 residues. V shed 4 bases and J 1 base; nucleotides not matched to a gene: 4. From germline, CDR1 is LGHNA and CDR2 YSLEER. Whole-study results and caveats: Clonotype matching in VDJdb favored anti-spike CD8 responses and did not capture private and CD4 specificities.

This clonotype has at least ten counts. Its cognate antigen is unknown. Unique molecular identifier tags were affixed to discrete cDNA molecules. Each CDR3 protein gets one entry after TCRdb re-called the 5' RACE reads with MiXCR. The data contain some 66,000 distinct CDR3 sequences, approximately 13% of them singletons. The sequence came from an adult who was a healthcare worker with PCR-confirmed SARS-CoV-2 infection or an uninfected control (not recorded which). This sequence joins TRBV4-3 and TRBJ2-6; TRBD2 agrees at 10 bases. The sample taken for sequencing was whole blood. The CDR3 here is CASSPTSGLSGANVLTF. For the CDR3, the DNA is TGCGCCAGCAGCCCGACTAGCGGGTTGTCTGGGGCCAACGTCCTGACTTTC.